The 23 T cell receptor beta chains below all came from one sample that was sequenced in a study of OX40 agonist ivuxolimab in advanced cancers. Clones were read by immunoSEQ multiplex PCR, and TCRdb kept only the in-frame ones, dropping some. The table lists tens of thousands of clones, roughly 87% of them singletons, with 1.3% in the top ten. This specimen consisted of CD4+ or CD8+ T cells sorted from blood, obtained in a trial of the OX40 agonist ivuxolimab. These receptors all come from an adult with an advanced solid tumor such as melanoma, head and neck, liver or kidney cancer.

This clone was counted a single time. The V and J genes are TRBV7-3 and TRBJ2-1; D gene uncertain. Trimming pared 0 bases from V and 4 bases from J, leaving 7 bases between. From germline, CDR1 is SGHTA and CDR2 FQGTGA. The CDR3 consists of 14 residues. This chain's CDR3 is CASSLTSEYNEQFF. CDR3 coding DNA: TGTGCCAGCAGCTTAACCTCGGAATACAATGAGCAGTTCTTC.

This chain connects TRBV19 to TRBJ2-1; D might be TRBD1 (6 bases). The germline CDR1 and CDR2 sequences are LNHDA and SQIVND (reference sequence). V was clipped by 6 bases and J by 6 bases, with 12 bases between them. The CDR3 has 13 amino acids. As DNA, the CDR3 is TGTGCCAGTAGCCCAAGGACAGTCAATGAGCAGTTCTTC. Translation: CASSPRTVNEQFF.

The chain couples TRBV5-1 to TRBJ2-5, with D perhaps assigned TRBD1 or TRBD2 (7 bases each). The ends were cut back, 0 bases at V and 5 bases at J, with 11 bases in the middle. Germline assignment: CDR1 SGHRS and CDR2 YFSETQ. There are 14 residues in the CDR3. The CDR3, as DNA: TGCGCCAGCAGCTTGGACAGGGGAGGGGAGACCCAGTACTTC. Translating it yields CASSLDRGGETQYF.

In this sample, this clone turned up a few times. The chain joins TRBV6-5 to TRBJ1-1; D is unresolved. This CDR3 is 11 amino acids long. V was cut by 9 bases and J by 0 bases, with 5 bases left in between. The germline V gene has CDR1 MNHEY and CDR2 SVGAGI. CDR3: CASGLNTEAFF. The CDR3 DNA sequence: TGTGCCAGTGGACTGAACACTGAAGCTTTCTTT.

This clone came up once. The chain is built from TRBV27 and TRBJ2-1; 7 bases align to TRBD1. Germline CDR1 is MNHEY and CDR2 is SMNVEV (reference sequence). The CDR3 consists of 16 residues. With V trimmed by 6 bases and J by 3 bases, 11 bases remained unmatched. CDR3 in DNA: TGTGCCAGCAGATCGAGACAGGGCCGACTCTACAATGAGCAGTTCTTC. It is translated as CASRSRQGRLYNEQFF.

This chain links TRBV5-8 with TRBJ2-7; 10 bases agree with TRBD2. This CDR3 has 14 amino acids. The V gene's germline CDR1 is SGHTS and CDR2 YDEGEE. V was pared by 2 bases and J by 7 bases, with 6 bases of the junction left unmatched. This CDR3 reads CASSLAGGPREQYF. The CDR3 DNA follows: TGTGCCAGCAGCTTAGCGGGAGGGCCGAGGGAGCAGTACTTC.

V usage is TRBV25-1 and J usage is TRBJ1-1; unclear D gene. Per the germline V gene, CDR1 is MGHDK and CDR2 is SYGVNS. The CDR3 covers 12 residues. The V and J ends lost 7 bases and 8 bases respectively, with 14 bases between them. The CDR3 loop is CASTNGPGEAFF. The DNA for the CDR3 is TGTGCCAGCACGAATGGGCCGGGAGAAGCTTTCTTT.

The rearrangement links TRBV30 to TRBJ2-7, with no clear D. Trimming left V 0 bases short and J 1 base short, with 7 bases between. This CDR3 contains 13 residues. Germline V gene sequence: CDR1 GTSNPN, CDR2 SVGIG (reference sequence). Here the CDR3 reads CAWSVGRSYEQYF. CDR3 bases: TGTGCCTGGAGTGTAGGCAGGTCCTACGAGCAGTACTTC.

The chain recombines TRBV29-1 with TRBJ2-5; D ambiguous. Trimming stripped 8 bases from V and 5 bases from J, with 9 bases between. The CDR3 is made up of 10 amino acids. The germline V gene encodes CDR1 SQVTM and CDR2 ANQGSEA. This CDR3 is CSIREETQYF. CDR3 coding DNA: TGCAGCATCCGAGAGGAGACCCAGTACTTC. The variable domain in full, completed from reference TRBV29-1 and TRBJ2-5, reads SAVISQKPSRDICQRGTSLTIQCQVDSQVTMMFWYRQQPGQSLTLIATANQGSEATYESGFVIDKFPISRPNLTFSTLTVSNMSPEDSSIYLCSIREETQYFGPGTRLLVL.

This clone was found once. In nucleotides, the CDR3 is TGTGCCAGCAGCCCGGACATAAACACCGGGGAGCTGTTTTTT. It specifies CASSPDINTGELFF. The chain carries TRBV7-9 and TRBJ2-2; maybe TRBD1 (5 bases). The CDR3 loop spans 14 amino acids. Germline V gene sequence: CDR1 SEHNR, CDR2 FQNEAQ (reference sequence). V shed 5 bases and J shed 2 bases, with 9 bases lying between them. Full variable domain (missing parts from reference TRBV7-9 and TRBJ2-2): DTGVSQNPRHKITKRGQNVTFRCDPISEHNRLYWYRQTLGQGPEFLTYFQNEAQLEKSRLLSDRFSAERPKGSFSTLEIQRTEQGDSAMYLCASSPDINTGELFFGEGSRLTVL.

The rearrangement uses TRBV5-6 and TRBJ2-5; possible D gene TRBD2, 6 bases. CDR3 length equals 16 residues. The germline CDR1 and CDR2 sequences are SGHDT and YYEEEE. V was clipped by 0 bases and J by 3 bases, with 15 bases between them. CDR3 sequence: CASSLGYRREKETQYF. DNA for the CDR3: TGTGCCAGCAGCTTGGGATATAGACGGGAGAAAGAGACCCAGTACTTC.

This chain joins TRBV4-1 and TRBJ2-7, with D perhaps TRBD2 (6 bases). Germline lookup yields CDR1 MGHRA and CDR2 YSYEKL. V lost 1 base and J lost 4, with 17 bases in between. The length of the CDR3 is 16 residues. The CDR3 loop reads CASSQAAGPPPYEQYF. The CDR3 DNA sequence: TGCGCCAGCAGCCAAGCAGCGGGTCCTCCCCCATACGAGCAGTACTTC.

In this sample, this clone turned up a few times. The chain recombines TRBV29-1 with TRBJ2-3; 8 bases agree with TRBD1. Trimming cost V 6 bases and J 1 base; bases outside gene matches: 0. Germline V gives CDR1 SQVTM, CDR2 ANQGSEA. The CDR3 totals 12 residues. CDR3 nucleotide sequence: TGCAGCGTGGACAGGGGCACAGATACGCAGTATTTT. This gives the protein CSVDRGTDTQYF.

The gene calls are TRBV18 and TRBJ2-2, with D possibly being TRBD1 (6 bases). V gave up 3 bases and J gave up 7 bases, with 15 bases separating them. This CDR3 is 15 amino acids long. Germline CDR1 reads KGHSH; CDR2 reads LQKENI. For the CDR3, the DNA is TGTGCCAGCTCACCCCGACAGGCCGACGTCGGGGAGCTGTTTTTT. It specifies CASSPRQADVGELFF.

The CDR3 sequence is CASSFLLAGVTDTQYF. The CDR3 DNA reads TGTGCCAGCAGTTTTTTACTAGCGGGGGTCACAGATACGCAGTATTTT. The chain recombines TRBV28 with TRBJ2-3; 11 bases map to TRBD2. The CDR3 is 16 amino acids. With 3 bases clipped from V and 2 bases from J, the junction kept 4 bases outside the gene matches. Per the germline V gene, CDR1 is MDHEN and CDR2 is SYDVKM.

The J gene is TRBJ2-1, the V gene TRBV5-4, with 11 bases that match TRBD2. The germline CDR1 and CDR2 sequences are SGHNT and YYREEE (reference sequence). The junction had 4 bases not matched to a gene; V was cut back by 4 bases and J by 4 bases. The CDR3 consists of 15 residues. The CDR3 is CASSPSSGGYNEQFF. The CDR3 region has the DNA TGTGCCAGCAGCCCCTCTAGCGGGGGGTACAATGAGCAGTTCTTC.

In this sample, this clone turned up once. V is TRBV28 and J is TRBJ2-2; the match to TRBD1 covers 7 bases. The CDR3 is made up of 15 amino acids. Germline lookup yields CDR1 MDHEN and CDR2 SYDVKM. V gave up 2 bases and J gave up 1 base; unmatched junction bases: 1. CDR3 nucleotides: TGTGCCAGCAGTTTAGGGACAGTGAACACCGGGGAGCTGTTTTTT. It specifies CASSLGTVNTGELFF.

This sequence joins TRBV5-5 and TRBJ1-4; D call uncertain. Trimming removed 0 bases at V and 0 bases at J, with 6 bases between. The CDR3 loop spans 15 amino acids. Germline CDR1 SGHKS, CDR2 YYEKEE (reference sequence). CDR3 sequence reads: CASSLGAATNEKLFF. For the CDR3, the DNA is TGTGCCAGCAGCTTGGGAGCCGCAACTAATGAAAAACTGTTTTTT.

This chain joins TRBV5-4 and TRBJ1-2; D is uncertain. The V and J ends lost 0 bases and 3 bases respectively, with 9 bases between them. Germline V gene sequence: CDR1 SGHNT, CDR2 YYREEE (reference sequence). This CDR3 has 14 amino acids. CDR3 sequence: CASSLAGQDYGYTF. The DNA for the CDR3 is TGTGCCAGCAGCTTGGCCGGGCAGGACTATGGCTACACCTTC.

V is TRBV5-1 and J is TRBJ1-1; D is uncertain. The CDR3 totals 13 residues. V was trimmed by 3 bases and J by 5 bases, leaving 11 bases between them. CDR1 and CDR2 (germline): SGHRS, YFSETQ. The CDR3 DNA is TGCGCCAGCAGCTCCTACGTGGGAACTGAAGCTTTCTTT. Amino acid sequence: CASSSYVGTEAFF. The full variable domain, its missing parts supplied by reference TRBV5-1 and TRBJ1-1, is KAGVTQTPRYLIKTRGQQVTLSCSPISGHRSVSWYQQTPGQGLQFLFEYFSETQRNKGNFPGRFSGRQFSNSRSEMNVSTLELGDSALYLCASSSYVGTEAFFGQGTRLTVV.

J is TRBJ2-2 and V is TRBV5-1; D may be TRBD1 (6 bases). CDR1 and CDR2 from the germline V gene are SGHRS and YFSETQ. The V end was cut by 4 bases, the J end by 0 bases, with 10 bases between. This CDR3 has 15 amino acids. The CDR3 DNA is TGCGCCAGCAGCCCGGACAGCCCGAACACCGGGGAGCTGTTTTTT. Its translation: CASSPDSPNTGELFF.

This CDR3 reads CASTREGNEQFF. CDR3 in DNA: TGTGCCAGCACACGGGAGGGCAATGAGCAGTTCTTC. The rearrangement links TRBV6-6 to TRBJ2-1; 8 bases agree with TRBD2. Trimming at V came to 7 bases and at J to 6 bases, leaving 2 bases not matched to a gene. The CDR3 length is 12 residues. Germline V CDR1 and CDR2: MNHNY, SVGAGI (reference sequence).

This rearrangement joins TRBV6-6 to TRBJ2-7; 8 nucleotides match TRBD1. The CDR3 consists of 14 residues. The J segment lost 1 base and the V segment lost 6 bases, leaving 5 bases of the junction unmatched. CDR1 is MNHNY, CDR2 SVGAGI, per germline (reference sequence). The CDR3: CASSRTGGSYEQYF. CDR3 coding DNA: TGTGCCAGCAGCCGTACAGGGGGATCCTACGAGCAGTACTTC.